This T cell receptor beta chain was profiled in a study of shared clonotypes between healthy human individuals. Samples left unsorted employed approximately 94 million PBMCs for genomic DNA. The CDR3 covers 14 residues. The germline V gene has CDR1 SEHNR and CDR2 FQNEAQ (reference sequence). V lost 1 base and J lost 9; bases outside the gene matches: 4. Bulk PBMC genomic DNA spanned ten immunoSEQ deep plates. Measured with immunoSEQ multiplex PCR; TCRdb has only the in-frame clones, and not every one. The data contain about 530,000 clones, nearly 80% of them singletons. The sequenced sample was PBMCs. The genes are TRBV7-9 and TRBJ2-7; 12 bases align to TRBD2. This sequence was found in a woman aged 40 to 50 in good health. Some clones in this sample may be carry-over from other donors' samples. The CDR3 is CASSLGGLAGTQYF. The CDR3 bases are TGTGCCAGCAGCTTAGGAGGACTAGCGGGAACGCAGTACTTC.